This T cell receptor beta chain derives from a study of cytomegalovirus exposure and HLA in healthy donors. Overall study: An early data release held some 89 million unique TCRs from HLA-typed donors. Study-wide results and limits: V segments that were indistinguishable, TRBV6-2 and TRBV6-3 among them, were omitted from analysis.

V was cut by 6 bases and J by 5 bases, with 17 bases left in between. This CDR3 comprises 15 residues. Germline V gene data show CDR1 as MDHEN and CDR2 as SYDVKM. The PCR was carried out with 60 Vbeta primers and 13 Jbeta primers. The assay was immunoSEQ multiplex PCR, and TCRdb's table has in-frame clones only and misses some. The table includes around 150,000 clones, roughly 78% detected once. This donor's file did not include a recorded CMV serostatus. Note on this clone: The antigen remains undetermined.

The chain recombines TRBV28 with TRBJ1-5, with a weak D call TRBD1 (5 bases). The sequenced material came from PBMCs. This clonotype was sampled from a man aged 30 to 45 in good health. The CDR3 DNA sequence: TGTGCCAGCAGCCCCGAGGCAGGGTATGATCAGCCCCAGCATTTT. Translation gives CASSPEAGYDQPQHF.